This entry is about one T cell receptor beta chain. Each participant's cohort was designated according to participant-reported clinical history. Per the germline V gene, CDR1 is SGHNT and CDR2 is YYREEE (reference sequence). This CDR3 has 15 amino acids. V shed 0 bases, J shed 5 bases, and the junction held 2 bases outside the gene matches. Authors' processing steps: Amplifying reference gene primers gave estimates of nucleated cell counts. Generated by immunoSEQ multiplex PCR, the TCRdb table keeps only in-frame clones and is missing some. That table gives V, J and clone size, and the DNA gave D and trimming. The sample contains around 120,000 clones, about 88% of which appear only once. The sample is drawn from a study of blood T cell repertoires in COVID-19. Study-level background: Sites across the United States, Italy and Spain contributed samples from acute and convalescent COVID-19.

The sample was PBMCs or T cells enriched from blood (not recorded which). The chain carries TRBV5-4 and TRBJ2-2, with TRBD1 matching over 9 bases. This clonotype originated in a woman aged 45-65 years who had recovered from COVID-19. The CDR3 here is CASSLGGQGTGELFF. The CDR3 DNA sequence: TGTGCCAGCAGCTTGGGTGGACAGGGGACCGGGGAGCTGTTTTTT.